This T cell receptor (beta chain) was captured in a study of early T cells in non-severe SARS-CoV-2 infection. TCRdb re-derived calls from the 5' RACE reads in MiXCR, one entry per CDR3 protein. The sample carries some 36,000 distinct CDR3 sequences, roughly 6% recorded once. In its sample, this clonotype was seen many times. The V gene's germline CDR1 is ENHRY and CDR2 SYGVKD. The CDR3 runs 17 residues. The ends were cut back, 1 base at V and 0 bases at J, with 10 bases in the middle. The material sequenced was whole blood. This sequence joins TRBV10-3 and TRBJ2-6; D tentatively fits TRBD1 or TRBD2 (5 bases each). The source of this sequence is an adult who was a healthcare worker with PCR-confirmed SARS-CoV-2 infection or an uninfected control (not recorded which). CDR3 sequence: CAISEFTRGSGANVLTF. CDR3 sequence (DNA): TGTGCCATCAGTGAGTTCACGAGGGGCTCTGGGGCCAACGTCCTGACTTTC.